This T cell receptor beta chain was recovered during a study of neoadjuvant nivolumab and ipilimumab in lung cancer. This clone was counted between two and nine times. The CDR3 loop spans 12 amino acids. Germline V lookup: CDR1 SNHLY, CDR2 FYNNEI. V lost 5 bases, J lost 3 bases, and 8 bases lay in between. Data came from immunoSEQ multiplex PCR; TCRdb stores just in-frame clones and leaves some out. The sample holds tens of thousands of clones, 90% seen once. This material consisted of peripheral blood, taken after neoadjuvant nivolumab, alone or with ipilimumab, at or shortly before surgery. The chain is built from TRBV2 and TRBJ2-7; D is unclear. The clonotype originates from an adult with non-small cell lung cancer. In nucleotides, the CDR3 is TGTGCCAGCAGTCCCCAGCTCTACGAGCAGTACTTC. Its protein is CASSPQLYEQYF.